Following are 7 T cell receptor beta chains from one sample sequenced in a study of blood T cell repertoires in COVID-19. TCRdb's copy holds only in-frame clones and misses some; the assay was immunoSEQ multiplex PCR. The sample has approximately 460,000 clones, 89% seen once. The sample taken for sequencing was peripheral blood. The receptors originated from a man aged 18 to 30 with COVID-19, enrolled during active disease.

The chain is built from TRBV19 and TRBJ1-4, with D perhaps TRBD1 (6 bases). The CDR3 spans 14 residues. Germline-derived CDR1 and CDR2 are LNHDA and SQIVND (reference sequence). The V end lost 8 bases, the J end lost 7 bases, and 17 bases lay between the germline ends. As DNA, the CDR3 is TGTGCCAGTCGCCCCGGGACATCGGTTGAAAAACTGTTTTTT. This codes for CASRPGTSVEKLFF.

The chain carries TRBV12-3 or TRBV12-4 and TRBJ2-4, with TRBD1 matching over 7 bases. J gave up 7 bases and V 6 bases, and 6 bases lay outside the gene matches. This CDR3 comprises 13 residues. The CDR3 nucleotides read TGTGCCAGCAGGCAGGGACAGTATAACATTCAGTACTTC. This translates into CASRQGQYNIQYF.

With respect to this clone: Other DNA sequences in this sample translate to the same CDR3. The chain links TRBV27 to TRBJ1-1; no clear D. Germline assignment: CDR1 MNHEY and CDR2 SMNVEV (reference sequence). This CDR3 is built from 13 residues. V gave up 3 bases and J gave up 5 bases, with 10 bases separating them. The CDR3 bases are TGTGCCAGCAGTTTTCCAGGTGGGACTGAAGCTTTCTTT. Translated: CASSFPGGTEAFF.

This clone was found a few times. The genes are TRBV4-1 and TRBJ2-3; 11 nucleotides agree with TRBD2. This CDR3 is 16 amino acids long. Germline CDR1 and CDR2: MGHRA and YSYEKL. Unmatched junction bases numbered 9, after V lost 5 bases and J lost 5 bases. The CDR3 DNA reads as TGCGCCAGCAGCAAAGCCCCTAGCGGGGGGCAAGATACGCAGTATTTT. Its protein product is CASSKAPSGGQDTQYF.

This sequence joins TRBV11-2 and TRBJ2-7; 8 nucleotides match TRBD1. The CDR3 is 13 residues long. Germline assignment: CDR1 SGHAT and CDR2 FQNNGV. The junction had 2 bases not matched to a gene; V was cut back by 0 bases and J by 7 bases. CDR3 sequence reads: CASSLEQGAEQYF. CDR3 coding DNA: TGTGCCAGCAGCTTAGAGCAGGGGGCTGAGCAGTACTTC.

For this clone: This sample includes further DNA sequences coding for the same CDR3. Here the CDR3 reads CASSERQGTEAFF. Here the CDR3 DNA reads TGTGCCAGCAGTGAACGGCAGGGCACTGAAGCTTTCTTT. The V gene is TRBV6-1, the J gene TRBJ1-1; the D gene is possibly TRBD1 (5 bases). The CDR3 has 13 residues. Trimming removed 2 bases from V and 4 bases from J, with 8 bases in between. Germline CDR1 and CDR2: MNHNS and SASEGT.

This clone showed up just a few times. V is TRBV7-9 and J is TRBJ1-1; D is unresolved. The V gene's germline CDR1 is SEHNR and CDR2 FQNEAQ (reference sequence). V was shortened by 5 bases and J by 2 bases, with 18 bases between the two germline ends. This CDR3 comprises 16 residues. This chain's CDR3 is CASSIPGQVENTEAFF. Written as DNA, the CDR3 is TGTGCCAGCAGCATCCCTGGGCAGGTCGAAAACACTGAAGCTTTCTTT.